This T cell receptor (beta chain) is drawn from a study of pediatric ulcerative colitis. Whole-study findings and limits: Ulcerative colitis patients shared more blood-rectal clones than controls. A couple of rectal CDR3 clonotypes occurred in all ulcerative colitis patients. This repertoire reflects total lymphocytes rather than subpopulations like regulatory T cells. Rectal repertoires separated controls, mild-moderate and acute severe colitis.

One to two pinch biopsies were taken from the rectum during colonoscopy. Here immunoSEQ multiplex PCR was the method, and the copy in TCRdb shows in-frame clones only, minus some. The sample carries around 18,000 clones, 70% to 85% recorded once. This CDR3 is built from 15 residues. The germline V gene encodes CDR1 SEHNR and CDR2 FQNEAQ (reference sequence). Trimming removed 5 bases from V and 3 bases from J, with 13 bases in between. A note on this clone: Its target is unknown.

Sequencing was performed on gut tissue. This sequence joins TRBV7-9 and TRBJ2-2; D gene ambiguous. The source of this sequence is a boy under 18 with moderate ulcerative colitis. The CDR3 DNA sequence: TGTGCCAGCAGCCGGGCCCAAGGCGACACCGGGGAGCTGTTTTTT. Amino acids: CASSRAQGDTGELFF.